This TCR beta chain was identified in a study of CD8 T cells in ankylosing spondylitis (dated by TCRdb to about 2017). Notes on the research overall: The study set out to find disease-linked TCR variants by profiling T cell receptor beta repertoires in ankylosing spondylitis patients and healthy donors. The full study cohort was made up of under 30 ankylosing spondylitis patients and about a hundred healthy donors. Samples of peripheral blood were taken, and for ankylosing spondylitis patients, synovial fluid was collected as well.

Summary of the overall study and its limitations: A TCR beta motif of fewer than 10 highly homologous amino acid variants appeared characteristic of blood from ankylosing spondylitis patients. The disease-linked clones were reported as significantly enriched in matched synovial fluid samples from ankylosing spondylitis patients. Some TCR beta motif variants had previously been reported in synovial fluid and blood of reactive arthritis patients, which suggested common disease-initiation mechanisms. In peripheral blood, the disease-linked clones were found at relatively low frequencies and had a CD8+ phenotype.

CDR1 MNHEY and CDR2 SVGAGI are derived from the germline V gene. The CDR3 goes from the cysteine to the phenylalanine over 19 residues. Only CDR3 DNA is held: 57 bases, read in frame from base 1. Many counts were recorded for this clonotype. Its target antigen remains unknown. One junction end does not reproduce the germline sequence, and a read error may be involved. TCRdb lists the instrument as Illumina HiSeq 2500. Quantitative 5'-RACE with molecular barcodes was the method used to prepare the TCR beta libraries. Processing in the source paper ran as follows. A new computational method based on a probabilistic model of VDJ rearrangement was used to identify disease-linked TCR variants. TCRdb's own reprocessing of the public reads used fastp at Q25 and MiXCR and kept productive beta chains. When rows share a CDR3 protein, they turn into one entry using the most common DNA and genes. The V and J calls come from TCRdb's annotation, not from the publication. Within this sample are 200,000 to 250,000 distinct CDR3 sequences, with under 12% of them counted one time only. The ten largest clones represent less than 3% of the sample.

Here the chain combines TRBV6-5 and TRBJ2-7; 10 central bases correspond to TRBD2. Source material: blood, either unsorted or a sorted T cell fraction (not recorded which). The receptor was derived from a male donor with ankylosing spondylitis or in good health (not recorded which). The CDR3 protein: CASSYFTVFHSSGSHEQYF. The nucleotide sequence is TGTGCCAGCAGCTACTTTACTGTATTCCATTCTAGCGGGAGCCACGAGCAGTACTTC.